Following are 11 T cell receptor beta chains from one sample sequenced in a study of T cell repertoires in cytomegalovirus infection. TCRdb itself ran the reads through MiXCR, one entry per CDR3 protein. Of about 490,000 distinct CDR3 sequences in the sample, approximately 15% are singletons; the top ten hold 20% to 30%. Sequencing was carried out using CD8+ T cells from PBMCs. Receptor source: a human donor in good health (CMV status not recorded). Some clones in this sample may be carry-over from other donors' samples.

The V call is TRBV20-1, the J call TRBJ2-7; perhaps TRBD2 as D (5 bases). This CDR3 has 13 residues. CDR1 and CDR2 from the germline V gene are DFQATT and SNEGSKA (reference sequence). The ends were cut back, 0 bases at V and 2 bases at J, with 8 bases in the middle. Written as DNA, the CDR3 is TGCAGTGCTAGAGATCTAGCTACCTACGAGCAGTACTTC. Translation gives CSARDLATYEQYF.

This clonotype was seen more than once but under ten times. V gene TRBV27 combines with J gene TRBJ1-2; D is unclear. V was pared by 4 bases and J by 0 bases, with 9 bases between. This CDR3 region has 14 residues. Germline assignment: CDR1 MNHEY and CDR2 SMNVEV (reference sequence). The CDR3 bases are TGTGCCAGCAGTTCCAAGCGCCCTAACTATGGCTACACCTTC. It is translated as CASSSKRPNYGYTF.

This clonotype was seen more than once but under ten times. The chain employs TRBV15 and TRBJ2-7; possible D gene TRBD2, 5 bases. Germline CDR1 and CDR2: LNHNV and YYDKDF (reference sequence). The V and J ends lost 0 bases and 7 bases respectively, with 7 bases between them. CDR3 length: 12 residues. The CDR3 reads CATSRDRREQYF. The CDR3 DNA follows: TGTGCCACCAGCAGAGACCGGAGGGAGCAGTACTTC.

The CDR3 is CASSHSGTANTGELFF. The CDR3 DNA reads as TGCGCCAGCAGCCACTCCGGGACTGCCAACACCGGGGAGCTGTTTTTT. This chain joins TRBV4-1 and TRBJ2-2; a weak D match, TRBD2 (6 bases). This CDR3 comprises 16 residues. V shed 3 bases and J shed 2 bases, with 13 bases lying between them. The V gene's germline CDR1 is MGHRA and CDR2 YSYEKL.

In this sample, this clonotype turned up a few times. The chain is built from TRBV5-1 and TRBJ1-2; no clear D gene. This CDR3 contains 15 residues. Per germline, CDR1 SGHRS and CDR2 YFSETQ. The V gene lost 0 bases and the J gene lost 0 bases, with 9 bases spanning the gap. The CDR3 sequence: CASSLELPANYGYTF. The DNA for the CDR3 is TGCGCCAGCAGCTTGGAGCTACCCGCTAACTATGGCTACACCTTC.

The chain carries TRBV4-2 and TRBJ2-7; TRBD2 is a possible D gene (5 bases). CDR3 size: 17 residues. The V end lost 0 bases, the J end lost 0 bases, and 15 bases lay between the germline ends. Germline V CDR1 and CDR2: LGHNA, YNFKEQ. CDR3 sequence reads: CASSQESSQRSSYEQYF. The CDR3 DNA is TGTGCCAGCAGCCAAGAATCATCCCAGCGGTCCTCCTACGAGCAGTACTTC.

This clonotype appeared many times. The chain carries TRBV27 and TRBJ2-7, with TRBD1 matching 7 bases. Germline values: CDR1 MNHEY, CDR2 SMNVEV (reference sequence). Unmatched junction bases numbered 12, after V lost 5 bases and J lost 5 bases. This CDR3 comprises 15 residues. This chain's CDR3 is CASSGSEGASHEQYF. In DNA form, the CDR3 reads TGTGCCAGCAGTGGGAGCGAGGGGGCAAGCCACGAGCAGTACTTC.

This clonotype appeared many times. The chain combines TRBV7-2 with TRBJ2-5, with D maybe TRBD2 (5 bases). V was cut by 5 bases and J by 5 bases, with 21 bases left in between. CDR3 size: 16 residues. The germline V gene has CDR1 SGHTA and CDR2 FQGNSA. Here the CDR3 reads CASSPRSGRRLETQYF. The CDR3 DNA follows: TGTGCCAGCAGCCCCCGAAGTGGGAGAAGGTTGGAGACCCAGTACTTC.

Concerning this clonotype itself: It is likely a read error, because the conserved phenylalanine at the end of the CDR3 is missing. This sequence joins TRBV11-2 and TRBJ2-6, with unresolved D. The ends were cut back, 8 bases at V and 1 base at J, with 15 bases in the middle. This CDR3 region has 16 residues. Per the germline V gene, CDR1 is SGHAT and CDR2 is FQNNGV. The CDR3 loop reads CASPRSDASGANVLTL. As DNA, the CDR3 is TGTGCCAGCCCTCGATCGGACGCGTCTGGGGCCAACGTCCTGACTTTA.

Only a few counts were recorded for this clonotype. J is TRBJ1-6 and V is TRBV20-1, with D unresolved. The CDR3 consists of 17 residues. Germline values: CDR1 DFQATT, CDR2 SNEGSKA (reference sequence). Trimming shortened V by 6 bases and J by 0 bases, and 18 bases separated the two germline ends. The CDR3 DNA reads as TGCAGTGCCCTCTGGACGGAGACGGGCTCCTATAATTCACCCCTCCACTTT. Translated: CSALWTETGSYNSPLHF.

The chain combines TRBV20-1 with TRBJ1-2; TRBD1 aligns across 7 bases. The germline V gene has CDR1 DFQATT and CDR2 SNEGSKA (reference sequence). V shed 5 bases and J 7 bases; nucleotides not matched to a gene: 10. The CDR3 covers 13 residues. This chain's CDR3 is CSASSRDSPGYTF. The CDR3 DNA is TGCAGTGCTTCATCGCGGGACAGTCCTGGCTACACCTTC.